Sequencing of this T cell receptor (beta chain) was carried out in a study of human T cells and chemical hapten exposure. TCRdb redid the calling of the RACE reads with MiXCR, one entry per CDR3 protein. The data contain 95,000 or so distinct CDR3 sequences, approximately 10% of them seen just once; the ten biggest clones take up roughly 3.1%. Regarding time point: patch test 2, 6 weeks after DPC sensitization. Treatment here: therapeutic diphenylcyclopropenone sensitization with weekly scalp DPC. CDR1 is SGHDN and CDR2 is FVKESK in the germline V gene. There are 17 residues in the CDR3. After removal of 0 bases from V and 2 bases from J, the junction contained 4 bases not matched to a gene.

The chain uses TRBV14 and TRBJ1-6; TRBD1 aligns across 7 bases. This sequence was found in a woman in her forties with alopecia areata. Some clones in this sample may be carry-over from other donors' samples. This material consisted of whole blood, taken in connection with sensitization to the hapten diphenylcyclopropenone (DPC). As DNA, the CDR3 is TGTGCCAGCAGCCAAGAGGGACAGTTGACCTATAATTCACCCCTCCACTTT. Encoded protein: CASSQEGQLTYNSPLHF.